The 25 T cell receptor beta chains below come from one sample, sequenced in a study of early T cells in non-severe SARS-CoV-2 infection. In TCRdb, the 5' RACE reads were re-called with MiXCR into one record per CDR3 protein. This table holds 25,000 to 35,000 distinct CDR3 sequences, 3% to 5% found once. Sequenced sample: whole blood. The receptors shown here come from an adult who was a healthcare worker with PCR-confirmed SARS-CoV-2 infection or an uninfected control (not recorded which).

This clonotype was seen a few times. The chain is built from TRBV6-1 and TRBJ1-5; 10 bases align to TRBD1. Trimming removed 4 bases from V and 6 bases from J; junction bases left unmatched: 6. The CDR3 length is 15 residues. CDR1 is MNHNS and CDR2 is SASEGT in the germline V gene. The CDR3 spells CASSGQGATSQPQHF. The CDR3, as DNA: TGTGCCAGCAGTGGACAGGGGGCGACGAGTCAGCCCCAGCATTTT.

Ten or more counts support this clonotype. The chain employs TRBV3-1 and TRBJ1-2, with D possibly TRBD1 on 5 matching bases. The V end was cut by 6 bases, the J end by 7 bases, with 15 bases between. There are 13 residues in the CDR3. Per germline, CDR1 LGHDT and CDR2 YNNKEL (reference sequence). Written as DNA, the CDR3 is TGTGCCAGCAGTGAACTAGGGGTCTTTGGCTACACCTTC. Residues: CASSELGVFGYTF.

This clonotype was detected many times. This chain links TRBV9 with TRBJ2-7; TRBD2 might be the D (5 bases). Trimming took 3 bases from V and 6 from J, leaving 19 bases between them. The CDR3 contains 15 residues. From germline, CDR1 is SGDLS and CDR2 YYNGEE. As DNA, the CDR3 is TGTGCCAGCAGCGCCCTACCGAAGCAAGGAGGCGAGCAGTACTTC. Its translation: CASSALPKQGGEQYF.

This clonotype has ten or more counts. V gene TRBV12-3 or TRBV12-4 combines with J gene TRBJ1-5; D is undetermined. Trimming shortened V by 2 bases and J by 2 bases, and 13 bases separated the two germline ends. CDR3 size: 16 residues. DNA of the CDR3: TGTGCCAGCAGTTTATGGCAGCCCGGTGGCAATCAGCCCCAGCATTTT. Amino acids: CASSLWQPGGNQPQHF.

This clonotype appeared a single time. A much larger clone is a single base away; this may be a read error. The V and J genes are TRBV6-5 and TRBJ2-3; 7 bases are shared with TRBD1. Germline V gives CDR1 MNHEY, CDR2 SVGAGI. CDR3 length: 13 amino acids. The ends lost 5 bases at V and 4 bases at J; junction bases unmatched: 3. CDR3 loop: CASSRDSPDTQYF. The CDR3 nucleotides read TGTGCCAGCAGTCGGGACAGCCCAGATACGCAGTATTTT.

This clonotype was detected a few times. The chain has TRBV10-2 and TRBJ2-7, with TRBD1 as a possible D gene (6 bases). The germline V gene encodes CDR1 WSHSY and CDR2 SAAADI. There are 14 residues in the CDR3. Trimming cost V 3 bases and J 2 bases, with 11 bases left between them. The CDR3 here is CASSEWTATYEQYF. CDR3 sequence (DNA): TGCGCCAGCAGTGAATGGACAGCCACCTACGAGCAGTACTTC.

This clonotype was counted many times. The rearrangement links TRBV7-8 to TRBJ2-1; maybe TRBD1 (6 bases). CDR1 and CDR2 from the germline V gene are SGHVS and FQNEAQ. V shed 2 bases and J shed 9 bases, with 14 bases lying between them. The CDR3 is 14 residues long. CDR3 region: CASSLRQDSSEQFF. CDR3 nucleotide sequence: TGTGCCAGCAGCTTACGACAGGACAGCAGTGAGCAGTTCTTC.

At least ten counts were recorded for this clonotype. The chain carries TRBV15 and TRBJ1-1, with no clear D. V lost 0 bases and J 1 base, leaving 0 bases between the germline ends. The CDR3 consists of 12 residues. Germline V lookup: CDR1 LNHNV, CDR2 YYDKDF (reference sequence). In DNA, the CDR3 is TGTGCCACCAGCAGAGAGAACACTGAAGCTTTCTTT. It translates to CATSRENTEAFF.

This clonotype occurred many times. The chain recombines TRBV18 with TRBJ1-5; D remains ambiguous. Per germline, CDR1 KGHSH and CDR2 LQKENI. CDR3 length: 15 residues. Between the trimmed V and J ends, which lost 6 bases and 0 bases, there was a span of 12 bases. CDR3: CASSPSDNSNQPQHF. The DNA for the CDR3 is TGTGCCAGCTCGCCGAGCGATAATAGCAATCAGCCCCAGCATTTT.

The chain employs TRBV7-9 and TRBJ1-1; D gene uncertain. The V and J ends lost 4 bases and 0 bases respectively, with 9 bases between them. Looked up from germline, CDR1 is SEHNR and CDR2 is FQNEAQ (reference sequence). This CDR3 is 14 amino acids long. CDR3 residues: CASSSGPVNTEAFF. CDR3 sequence (DNA): TGTGCCAGCAGCTCCGGTCCAGTGAACACTGAAGCTTTCTTT.

This clonotype is labeled medium-sized (0.01 to 0.1%). V is TRBV20-1 and J is TRBJ1-3; no clear D. This CDR3 comprises 13 residues. Per the germline V gene, CDR1 is DFQATT and CDR2 is SNEGSKA (reference sequence). The CDR3 region has the DNA TGCAGACTTAGACACCTCTCTGGAAACACCATATATTTT. Its protein product is CRLRHLSGNTIYF.

In this sample, this clonotype turned up many times. The rearrangement links TRBV7-3 to TRBJ2-2; D call uncertain. Germline V gene lookup returns CDR1 SGHTA and CDR2 FQGTGA. V gave up 5 bases and J gave up 6 bases, with 10 bases separating them. CDR3 length: 13 amino acids. CDR3 residues: CASSLAGPGELFF. DNA of the CDR3: TGTGCCAGCAGCCTTGCAGGTCCCGGGGAGCTGTTTTTT.

This clonotype came up a few times. The V call is TRBV7-2, the J call TRBJ2-7; no clear D. This CDR3 contains 13 residues. Trimming stripped 2 bases from V and 3 bases from J, with 8 bases between. CDR1 and CDR2 from the germline V gene are SGHTA and FQGNSA. The CDR3 DNA reads TGTGCCAGCAGCTTATATCGAGGCTACGAGCAGTACTTC. Protein sequence: CASSLYRGYEQYF.

This clonotype was observed many times. The chain links TRBV7-8 to TRBJ2-1; D is unclear. Trimming cost V 5 bases and J 5 bases, with 22 bases left between them. Germline assignment: CDR1 SGHVS and CDR2 FQNEAQ. The CDR3 covers 17 residues. In DNA form, the CDR3 reads TGTGCCAGCAGCCGCCGTATCCAGATTCTGGACCACAATGAGCAGTTCTTC. This translates into CASSRRIQILDHNEQFF.

This clonotype was seen at least ten times. The chain recombines TRBV5-8 with TRBJ2-3, with 11 bases matching TRBD1. The CDR3 is 17 residues long. V lost 3 bases to trimming and J lost 2 bases; unmatched junction nucleotides: 8. The germline V gene encodes CDR1 SGHTS and CDR2 YDEGEE. CDR3 loop: CASSSQDRGPTTDTQYF. The CDR3 DNA reads as TGTGCCAGCAGCTCCCAGGACAGGGGGCCTACCACAGATACGCAGTATTTT.

This clonotype has ten or more counts. The J gene is TRBJ2-3, the V gene TRBV27; 12 bases are shared with TRBD2. V gave up 5 bases and J gave up 4 bases; unmatched junction bases: 4. The CDR3 has 15 amino acids. Germline-derived CDR1 and CDR2 are MNHEY and SMNVEV (reference sequence). DNA of the CDR3: TGTGCCAGCAGTCCGTGGACTAGCGGGGCAGATACGCAGTATTTT. Its translation is CASSPWTSGADTQYF.

This clonotype has at least ten counts. CDR3 amino acids: CASSLAGAPYEQYF. CDR3 DNA sequence: TGTGCCAGCAGTTTGGCGGGAGCGCCCTACGAGCAGTACTTC. The V and J genes are TRBV12-3 or TRBV12-4 and TRBJ2-7; 7 bases align to TRBD2. V lost 3 bases and J lost 2; bases outside the gene matches: 4. The CDR3 consists of 14 residues.

This clonotype has ten or more counts. This chain connects TRBV10-1 to TRBJ2-1; possibly TRBD2 for D (6 bases). Trimming cost V 0 bases and J 3 bases, with 12 bases left between them. This CDR3 is built from 16 residues. Germline CDR1 and CDR2: WNHNN and SYGVQD (reference sequence). CDR3 nucleotide sequence: TGCGCCAGCAGTGAGTCCTCCGGGACTGGCTACAATGAGCAGTTCTTC. Translated, it gives CASSESSGTGYNEQFF.

In its sample, this clonotype was seen many times. V is TRBV7-6 and J is TRBJ2-7; no clear D. Trimming cost V 5 bases and J 2 bases, with 13 bases left between them. Per the germline V gene, CDR1 is SGHVS and CDR2 is FNYEAQ. The CDR3 contains 14 residues. Here the CDR3 reads CASSTKGATYEQYF. The CDR3 DNA reads as TGTGCCAGCAGCACCAAAGGCGCCACCTACGAGCAGTACTTC.

This clonotype was seen many times. The CDR3: CASSLAQGRGYTF. The CDR3 nucleotides are TGTGCCAGCAGCTTAGCCCAGGGGCGCGGCTACACCTTC. The chain is built from TRBV11-2 and TRBJ1-2; possibly TRBD1 for D (6 bases). Trimming took off 1 base at V and 8 bases at J, with 11 bases between the two ends. CDR3 length equals 13 residues. CDR1 and CDR2 (germline): SGHAT, FQNNGV. The whole variable domain, remainder taken from reference TRBV11-2 and TRBJ1-2, is EAGVAQSPRYKIIEKRQSVAFWCNPISGHATLYWYQQILGQGPKLLIQFQNNGVVDDSQLPKDRFSAERLKGVDSTLKIQPAKLEDSAVYLCASSLAQGRGYTFGSGTRLTVV.

This clonotype was counted many times. This rearrangement joins TRBV7-6 to TRBJ2-3; 9 bases agree with TRBD1. V lost 4 bases and J lost 6; bases outside the gene matches: 8. The CDR3 extends over 15 amino acids. From germline, CDR1 is SGHVS and CDR2 FNYEAQ. This CDR3 reads CASSSRDRVLDTQYF. The CDR3 DNA sequence: TGTGCCAGCAGCTCCCGGGACAGGGTATTGGATACGCAGTATTTT.

This clonotype turned up a few times. The chain uses TRBV7-9 and TRBJ1-3, with a weak D call TRBD1 (5 bases). CDR1 and CDR2 (germline): SEHNR, FQNEAQ (reference sequence). V was clipped by 7 bases and J by 0 bases, with 10 bases between them. The CDR3 is made up of 14 amino acids. As DNA, the CDR3 is TGTGCCAGCAAAACAGGTGGCTCTGGAAACACCATATATTTT. Its protein product is CASKTGGSGNTIYF.

For this clonotype: This may be a read error, as it is one base from a much larger clone. This rearrangement joins TRBV18 to TRBJ2-3; the D gene is possibly TRBD1 (5 bases). The CDR3 contains 14 residues. Looked up from germline, CDR1 is KGHSH and CDR2 is LQKENI. V lost 10 bases, J lost 1 base, and 15 bases lay in between. The CDR3 bases are TGTGCCACCGATATGGGCAGGGGCACAGATACGCAGTATTTT. It is translated as CATDMGRGTDTQYF.

At least ten counts were recorded for this clonotype. V and J are TRBV6-5 and TRBJ1-4; no reliable D call. Per the germline V gene, CDR1 is MNHEY and CDR2 is SVGAGI. V gave up 0 bases and J gave up 1 base, with 9 bases separating them. This CDR3 is 16 amino acids long. The CDR3 loop is CASSYSWSETNEKLFF. CDR3 in DNA: TGTGCCAGCAGTTACTCATGGTCGGAAACTAATGAAAAACTGTTTTTT.

This clonotype was counted ten times or more. V is TRBV5-1 and J is TRBJ2-3; D may be TRBD1 (6 bases). The V gene's germline CDR1 is SGHRS and CDR2 YFSETQ. V was trimmed by 5 bases and J by 0 bases, leaving 10 bases between them. This CDR3 has 14 residues. CDR3 sequence reads: CASSPGQSTDTQYF. The CDR3 DNA is TGCGCCAGCAGTCCGGGACAAAGCACAGATACGCAGTATTTT.